This T cell receptor beta chain was sequenced in a study of regulatory and conventional T cells in RAG deficiency. Study-wide results and caveats: Omenn CD25-high CD127-low cells may be activated cells, not true Tregs. Shannon entropy fell and Simpson indices rose in RAG-deficient patients. Shorter CDR3s in all patient subsets; >90% Treg-Tconv overlap in Omenn.

Conventional CD4+ T cells were sorted from blood as CD25-low CD127-high cells. Profiling relied on immunoSEQ multiplex PCR, and the TCRdb table lists in-frame clones only, not all of them. The repertoire includes 20,000 to 25,000 clones, 85% to 95% of them detected once, and under 0.95% sits in the top ten. CDR3 length: 13 residues. Per the germline V gene, CDR1 is SEHNR and CDR2 is FQNEAQ (reference sequence). V shed 2 bases and J shed 9 bases, with 11 bases lying between them. As concerns this clone: Its specificity is unknown.

The same sample was also studied in work on regulatory T cells. Per that study: Amplification used 52 TRBV primers and 13 TRBJ primers. Patient repertoires had restricted TRB V-J pairs and skewed V and J usage, most in Tregs.

This receptor was taken from a human donor in good health. The chain carries TRBV7-9 and TRBJ2-1, with D perhaps matching TRBD1 (5 bases). Sequencing was done on a sample of CD4+ T cells sorted from blood. CDR3 loop: CASSLRQGPEQFF. Here the CDR3 DNA reads TGTGCCAGCAGCTTACGGCAGGGTCCTGAGCAGTTCTTC.